This entry lists 2 T cell receptor beta chains sequenced from one sample in a study of blood T cell repertoires in COVID-19. The method was immunoSEQ multiplex PCR; TCRdb's version includes in-frame clones alone and lacks a portion of them. The sample lists about 200,000 clones; approximately 84% were seen once. Sequenced sample: PBMCs or T cells enriched from blood (not recorded which). The source of these receptors is a man aged 35 to 55 who had recovered from COVID-19.

CDR3: CASSISGEGAAFF. DNA for the CDR3: TGTGCCAGTAGTATATCAGGGGAAGGGGCTGCTTTCTTT. This chain joins TRBV19 and TRBJ1-1, with D perhaps TRBD1 (6 bases). The CDR3 is made up of 13 amino acids. Per germline, CDR1 LNHDA and CDR2 SQIVND (reference sequence). V was cut by 2 bases and J by 11 bases, with 15 bases left in between.

This chain uses TRBV6-5 with TRBJ1-1; D is uncertain. V lost 7 bases, J lost 0 bases, and 12 bases lay in between. The germline V gene has CDR1 MNHEY and CDR2 SVGAGI. The CDR3 runs to 14 residues. Here the CDR3 DNA reads TGTGCCAGCACCGGGTCTTTAGTGAACACTGAAGCTTTCTTT. Amino acid sequence: CASTGSLVNTEAFF.